This T cell receptor beta chain was documented in a study of T cells in Graves' hyperthyroidism and ophthalmopathy. With regard to this clonotype: Here the CDR3 omits its conserved ending phenylalanine or tryptophan, so a read error is the likely source.

The V end was cut by 3 bases, the J end by 2 bases, with 7 bases between. Germline V gene data show CDR1 as KGHSH and CDR2 as LQKENI. The CDR3 length is 13 residues. Amplified regions were TCR beta CDR3 sequences from RNA transcripts. The study used the HTBI primer set for a first-round RT-PCR of the TCR CDR3. One entry per CDR3 protein, called by TCRdb with MiXCR from the multiplex PCR reads. The sample records some 720,000 distinct CDR3 sequences, about 17% being singletons. Source material: blood. This clonotype was obtained from a man aged 18 to 29 with Graves' hyperthyroidism. This sequence joins TRBV18 and TRBJ2-5, with D unclear. The CDR3 region has the DNA TGTGCCAGCTCACCGGGGTCACAAGAGACCCAGTACTCC. Translating gives CASSPGSQETQYS.